The 31 T cell receptor beta chains in this list originate from one sample, sequenced in a study of control samples from healthy donors and cancer patients. Repertoires were generated with immunoSEQ multiplex PCR, while TCRdb's copy carries only in-frame clones and drops some. This table holds 98,000 or so clones, around four fifths found once. What was sequenced was blood. All receptors derive from a man aged 18 to 30 in good health.

This rearrangement joins TRBV18 to TRBJ1-6; TRBD1 agrees at 7 bases. V was clipped by 3 bases and J by 8 bases; unmatched bases: 7. CDR3 length equals 15 residues. CDR1 and CDR2 (germline): KGHSH, LQKENI. The CDR3 spells CASSPRQGSDSPLHF. CDR3 coding DNA: TGTGCCAGCTCACCCCGACAGGGTTCGGATTCACCCCTCCACTTT.

This chain links TRBV7-2 with TRBJ1-1; D might be TRBD1 (5 bases). Trimming shortened V by 1 base and J by 3 bases, and 12 bases separated the two germline ends. Germline V gene data show CDR1 as SGHTA and CDR2 as FQGNSA. The CDR3 sequence is 15 residues long. In DNA, the CDR3 is TGTGCCAGCAGCTTAGTTTCATTAGGGGACACTGAAGCTTTCTTT. Translation gives CASSLVSLGDTEAFF.

The rearrangement links TRBV5-6 to TRBJ2-7; 7 positions match TRBD1. The CDR3 length is 17 residues. Unmatched junction bases numbered 10, after V lost 1 base and J lost 0 bases. CDR1 and CDR2 (germline): SGHDT, YYEEEE. Here the CDR3 DNA reads TGTGCCAGCAGCTTGTCGGGTCACGGGACAGTCTCCTACGAGCAGTACTTC. Translation: CASSLSGHGTVSYEQYF.

The CDR3 coding sequence is TGTGCCAGCCAAAAAGAGTATAGCAATCAGCCCCAGCATTTT. Protein: CASQKEYSNQPQHF. The J gene is TRBJ1-5, the V gene TRBV2; D is unclear. V lost 8 bases and J lost 0, with 11 bases in between. This CDR3 comprises 14 residues. The germline CDR1 and CDR2 sequences are SNHLY and FYNNEI.

This chain connects TRBV2 to TRBJ1-2; perhaps TRBD1 as D (6 bases). Germline V lookup: CDR1 SNHLY, CDR2 FYNNEI. The CDR3 runs 16 residues. Between the trimmed V and J ends, which lost 1 base and 5 bases, there was a span of 17 bases. CDR3 bases: TGTGCCAGCAGTGAAGGAATAGGGGGTGGGGTGTATGGCTACACCTTC. This gives the protein CASSEGIGGGVYGYTF.

This rearrangement joins TRBV3-1 (or the pseudogene TRBV3-2) to TRBJ2-7, with 7 positions matching TRBD2. Germline values: CDR1 LGHDT, CDR2 YNNKEL (reference sequence). The V and J ends lost 4 bases and 2 bases, in that order; junction bases with no gene match: 14. This CDR3 comprises 17 residues. CDR3 nucleotides: TGTGCCAGCAGCCCAACCAAAGGCGGGGGTGAGACCTACGAGCAGTACTTC. Protein: CASSPTKGGGETYEQYF.

The rearrangement joins TRBV3-1 (or the pseudogene TRBV3-2) to TRBJ1-1, with D tentatively TRBD1 (6 bases). The CDR3 runs 11 residues. Germline V gene sequence: CDR1 LGHDT, CDR2 YNNKEL (reference sequence). V was shortened by 8 bases and J by 7 bases, with 11 bases between the two germline ends. For the CDR3, the DNA is TGTGCCAGCCGAGGACAGCTTGAAGCTTTCTTT. The encoded protein is CASRGQLEAFF.

A single count supports this clone. The chain recombines TRBV7-9 with TRBJ1-2, with D perhaps TRBD1 (5 bases). The V end lost 4 bases, the J end lost 4 bases, and 19 bases lay between the germline ends. The germline CDR1 and CDR2 sequences are SEHNR and FQNEAQ (reference sequence). CDR3 length: 16 residues. The CDR3 nucleotides read TGTGCCAGCAGCTCTCAGAATACCAGGGTCGGCTATGGCTACACCTTC. Translation: CASSSQNTRVGYGYTF. The full variable domain, with the rest looked up from reference TRBV7-9 and TRBJ1-2, is DTGVSQNPRHKITKRGQNVTFRCDPISEHNRLYWYRQTLGQGPEFLTYFQNEAQLEKSRLLSDRFSAERPKGSFSTLEIQRTEQGDSAMYLCASSSQNTRVGYGYTFGSGTRLTVV.

The V gene is TRBV7-9, the J gene TRBJ1-2, with D perhaps matching TRBD1 (5 bases). The V end was cut by 5 bases, the J end by 5 bases, with 15 bases between. Germline V gives CDR1 SEHNR, CDR2 FQNEAQ (reference sequence). The CDR3 covers 14 residues. The CDR3 bases are TGTGCCAGCAGCCAACGTAGAGAGGGGTATGGCTACACCTTC. It yields the protein CASSQRREGYGYTF. Full variable domain (outside the CDR3, taken from reference TRBV7-9 and TRBJ1-2): DTGVSQNPRHKITKRGQNVTFRCDPISEHNRLYWYRQTLGQGPEFLTYFQNEAQLEKSRLLSDRFSAERPKGSFSTLEIQRTEQGDSAMYLCASSQRREGYGYTFGSGTRLTVV.

This clone was seen only a few times. This chain connects TRBV27 to TRBJ1-6; 7 nucleotides line up with TRBD1. CDR3 length: 14 amino acids. The trim removed 5 bases at V and 9 bases at J, leaving 7 bases unmatched. In germline, CDR1 is MNHEY, CDR2 SMNVEV (reference sequence). DNA of the CDR3: TGTGCCAGCAGTCCCGGGACAGAGACTTCACCCCTCCACTTT. Residues: CASSPGTETSPLHF.

The chain employs TRBV5-5 and TRBJ1-6; 7 nucleotides line up with TRBD1. The length of the CDR3 is 17 residues. The germline V gene has CDR1 SGHKS and CDR2 YYEKEE (reference sequence). After removal of 4 bases from V and 1 base from J, the junction contained 8 bases not matched to a gene. The CDR3 DNA is TGTGCCAGCAGCCCTAACTCAGGGGGATCCTATAATTCACCCCTCCACTTT. Amino acids: CASSPNSGGSYNSPLHF. Together with reference TRBV5-5 and TRBJ1-6, the CDR3 gives the full variable domain: DAGVTQSPTHLIKTRGQQVTLRCSPISGHKSVSWYQQVLGQGPQFIFQYYEKEERGRGNFPDRFSARQFPNYSSELNVNALLLGDSALYLCASSPNSGGSYNSPLHFGNGTRLTVT.

The gene calls are TRBV7-8 and TRBJ1-4, with TRBD1 matching over 8 bases. The V segment lost 1 base and the J segment 3 bases; nucleotides outside the gene matches: 7. This CDR3 region has 17 residues. Germline-derived CDR1 and CDR2 are SGHVS and FQNEAQ. The CDR3 region is CASSLGTGWKANEKLFF. The CDR3 coding sequence is TGTGCCAGCAGCTTAGGGACAGGGTGGAAAGCTAATGAAAAACTGTTTTTT.

This chain uses TRBV29-1 with TRBJ2-1; 15 bases line up with TRBD2. V lost 3 bases, J lost 8 bases, and 8 bases stayed unmatched. The CDR3 loop spans 16 amino acids. The V gene's germline CDR1 is SQVTM and CDR2 ANQGSEA. The CDR3 region has the DNA TGCAGCGTTGAGGGCGGACTAGCGGGGGGGCAATATGAGCAGTTCTTC. Translation gives CSVEGGLAGGQYEQFF.

The chain employs TRBV28 and TRBJ2-7; the D is unclear. CDR1 and CDR2 from the germline V gene are MDHEN and SYDVKM. The CDR3 loop spans 13 amino acids. Trimming cost V 8 bases and J 3 bases, with 14 bases left between them. The CDR3 region is CASSAKVGYEQYF. CDR3 DNA sequence: TGTGCCAGCTCTGCAAAAGTCGGCTACGAGCAGTACTTC.

This chain joins TRBV11-2 and TRBJ1-2, with D hard to call. The CDR3 has 16 residues. Trimming cost V 0 bases and J 0 bases, with 11 bases left between them. Per the germline V gene, CDR1 is SGHAT and CDR2 is FQNNGV. CDR3: CASSLDSRTANYGYTF. The CDR3 DNA reads TGTGCCAGCAGCTTAGATTCCCGGACGGCTAACTATGGCTACACCTTC.

CDR3 sequence reads: CASSLGYGYTF. CDR3 coding DNA: TGTGCCAGCAGCTTAGGTTACGGCTACACCTTC. The chain has TRBV13 and TRBJ1-2; D ambiguous. This CDR3 contains 11 residues. Germline assignment: CDR1 PRHDT and CDR2 FYEKMQ (reference sequence). Trimming stripped 0 bases from V and 8 bases from J, with 4 bases between.

This clone appeared a single time. The chain is built from TRBV28 and TRBJ1-2, with 9 positions matching TRBD1. The CDR3 sequence is 15 residues long. Looked up from germline, CDR1 is MDHEN and CDR2 is SYDVKM. After removal of 2 bases from V and 6 bases from J, the junction contained 7 bases not matched to a gene. The DNA of the CDR3 is TGTGCCAGCAGTTTACGAACAGGGGGCGCCGATGGCTACACCTTC. Protein: CASSLRTGGADGYTF.

The rearrangement joins TRBV5-1 to TRBJ2-2; D is unclear. The CDR3 has 14 residues. In germline, CDR1 is SGHRS, CDR2 YFSETQ. Trimming took off 7 bases at V and 2 bases at J, with 12 bases between the two ends. DNA for the CDR3: TGCGCCAGCCGCCCCAGCCACAACACCGGGGAGCTGTTTTTT. This translates into CASRPSHNTGELFF.

The chain is built from TRBV6-6 and TRBJ1-3; D is possibly TRBD1 (5 bases). V was shortened by 2 bases and J by 0 bases, with 8 bases between the two germline ends. Germline-derived CDR1 and CDR2 are MNHNY and SVGAGI (reference sequence). This CDR3 comprises 15 residues. CDR3 sequence reads: CASSYEGFSGNTIYF. The CDR3 coding sequence is TGTGCCAGCAGTTACGAGGGGTTCTCTGGAAACACCATATATTTT.

This rearrangement joins TRBV7-9 to TRBJ2-1; D uncertain. V was trimmed by 5 bases and J by 5 bases, leaving 16 bases between them. Germline CDR1 and CDR2: SEHNR and FQNEAQ (reference sequence). The CDR3 consists of 15 residues. Written as DNA, the CDR3 is TGTGCCAGCAGCCCCTTGAGGCAGGACCACAATGAGCAGTTCTTC. Amino acids: CASSPLRQDHNEQFF.

The chain has TRBV28 and TRBJ1-4, with TRBD1 matching over 8 bases. The V gene's germline CDR1 is MDHEN and CDR2 SYDVKM. The length of the CDR3 is 14 residues. V shed 6 bases and J 8 bases; nucleotides not matched to a gene: 8. The chain's CDR3 is CASSLDRGGEKLFF. The CDR3 DNA follows: TGTGCCAGCAGCCTCGACAGGGGCGGGGAAAAACTGTTTTTT. Combining the CDR3 with reference TRBV28 and TRBJ1-4 gives the whole variable domain DVKVTQSSRYLVKRTGEKVFLECVQDMDHENMFWYRQDPGLGLRLIYFSYDVKMKEKGDIPEGYSVSREKKERFSLILESASTNQTSMYLCASSLDRGGEKLFFGSGTQLSVL.

V usage is TRBV7-9 and J usage is TRBJ2-5, with 9 bases fitting TRBD1. Germline-derived CDR1 and CDR2 are SEHNR and FQNEAQ (reference sequence). The length of the CDR3 is 15 residues. V lost 4 bases and J lost 2; bases outside the gene matches: 5. DNA of the CDR3: TGTGCCAGCAGCTACTCCGGGACAGGGCAAGAGACCCAGTACTTC. Amino acids: CASSYSGTGQETQYF.

This clone showed up just a few times. The junction departs from germline at one end; a sequencing error may be responsible. The V gene is TRBV5-1, the J gene TRBJ2-1, with D possibly TRBD2 on 6 matching bases. Germline V gene lookup returns CDR1 SGHRS and CDR2 YFSETQ. The CDR3 sequence is 14 residues long. The CDR3 sequence: CASGLGGAYNEQFF. For the CDR3, the DNA is TGCGCCAGCGGCTTAGGCGGGGCCTACAATGAGCAGTTCTTC.

J is TRBJ1-1 and V is TRBV18; TRBD1 agrees at 8 bases. The V segment lost 4 bases and the J segment 3 bases; nucleotides outside the gene matches: 4. The CDR3 extends over 14 amino acids. Germline V lookup: CDR1 KGHSH, CDR2 LQKENI. The CDR3 sequence is CASSRGQGHTEAFF. DNA for the CDR3: TGTGCCAGCTCACGTGGACAGGGTCACACTGAAGCTTTCTTT.

The chain carries TRBV5-8 and TRBJ1-1; TRBD1 aligns across 8 bases. CDR1 is SGHTS and CDR2 is YDEGEE in the germline V gene. The CDR3 runs to 15 residues. V was clipped by 2 bases and J by 0 bases; unmatched bases: 3. The CDR3 coding sequence is TGTGCCAGCAGCTTAGGACAGGGCTTGAACACTGAAGCTTTCTTT. Its translation is CASSLGQGLNTEAFF.

CDR3 region: CASSLWGDEQYV. CDR3 bases: TGTGCCAGCAGCTTGTGGGGGGACGAGCAGTACGTC. This chain links TRBV11-2 with TRBJ2-7, with D maybe TRBD2 (6 bases). The CDR3 consists of 12 residues. Trimming removed 3 bases at V and 5 bases at J, with 8 bases between. CDR1 is SGHAT, CDR2 FQNNGV, per germline.

The rearrangement uses TRBV5-1 and TRBJ2-5; 9 nucleotides agree with TRBD1. The ends lost 4 bases at V and 1 base at J; junction bases unmatched: 8. This CDR3 is built from 16 residues. Germline V gives CDR1 SGHRS, CDR2 YFSETQ. The CDR3 DNA sequence: TGCGCCAGCAGCCCCGCGGGACAGGGCCGCCAAGAGACCCAGTACTTC. Its translation is CASSPAGQGRQETQYF. The complete variable domain, with remaining parts taken from reference TRBV5-1 and TRBJ2-5, reads KAGVTQTPRYLIKTRGQQVTLSCSPISGHRSVSWYQQTPGQGLQFLFEYFSETQRNKGNFPGRFSGRQFSNSRSEMNVSTLELGDSALYLCASSPAGQGRQETQYFGPGTRLLVL.

The chain employs TRBV9 and TRBJ1-1; D gene ambiguous. Per germline, CDR1 SGDLS and CDR2 YYNGEE. The V gene lost 0 bases and the J gene lost 4 bases, with 10 bases spanning the gap. CDR3 length equals 14 residues. DNA for the CDR3: TGTGCCAGCAGCGTAGGTAAGGGTACCACTGAAGCTTTCTTT. It yields the protein CASSVGKGTTEAFF.

V gene TRBV11-2 combines with J gene TRBJ2-3; 9 bases fit TRBD2. Trimming cost V 0 bases and J 3 bases; bases outside gene matches: 4. Germline CDR1 and CDR2: SGHAT and FQNNGV. This CDR3 is 16 amino acids long. CDR3 nucleotides: TGTGCCAGCAGCTTAGATCTTGCGGGGGGGACAGATACGCAGTATTTT. Translating it yields CASSLDLAGGTDTQYF.

The chain combines TRBV4-2 with TRBJ1-4; 7 nucleotides agree with TRBD1. The CDR3 is 15 residues long. V lost 8 bases, J lost 7 bases, and 13 bases stayed unmatched. Germline V lookup: CDR1 LGHNA, CDR2 YNFKEQ. The CDR3 sequence is CASGPGGQGGEKLFF. CDR3 DNA: TGTGCCAGCGGGCCTGGGGGGCAGGGGGGTGAAAAACTGTTTTTT.

This clone was seen a few times. The V call is TRBV12-3 or TRBV12-4, the J call TRBJ1-1; TRBD1 is a possible D gene (6 bases). The CDR3 spans 12 residues. Trimming left V 4 bases short and J 9 bases short, with 12 bases between. The CDR3 nucleotides are TGTGCCAGCAGTTCAGGGGCGACCAAAGCTTTCTTT. Amino acids: CASSSGATKAFF.